This T cell receptor (beta chain) stems from a study of control samples from healthy donors and cancer patients. V was pared by 3 bases and J by 3 bases, with 12 bases between. In germline, CDR1 is SGHNT, CDR2 YYREEE (reference sequence). CDR3 length: 14 amino acids. Measured with immunoSEQ multiplex PCR; TCRdb has only the in-frame clones, and not every one. The data show approximately 65,000 clones, 89% seen once. This chain joins TRBV5-4 and TRBJ2-5; D unclear. Input material: PBMCs. The source is a man aged 60-69 years with lung cancer. CDR3 residues: CASSSRQAEETQYF. As DNA, the CDR3 is TGTGCCAGCAGCTCCCGGCAGGCCGAAGAGACCCAGTACTTC.